One T cell receptor beta chain is described in this entry. No antigen is known for it. The data derive from a study of T cell repertoires in cytomegalovirus infection. Study-level background: Both a matching HLA type and CMV infection were indicated by public TCR beta signatures.

From the reads, TCRdb called clonotypes with MiXCR, one entry per CDR3 protein. The sample has approximately 1,000,000 distinct CDR3 sequences, more than 25% seen once. Trimming removed 0 bases from V and 4 bases from J; junction bases left unmatched: 16. CDR3 length equals 19 residues. CDR1 is MGHRA, CDR2 YSYEKL, per germline. V usage is TRBV4-1 and J usage is TRBJ1-1; TRBD1 aligns across 8 bases. The receptor comes from a human donor in good health (CMV status not recorded). Some clones in this sample may be carry-over from other donors' samples. The sample was cultured CD8+ T cells from PBMCs, taken from culture after CMV antigen stimulation. The CDR3 DNA is TGCGCCAGCAGCCAAGAGTCAGACAGGGGATGGTTTCGGATCACTGAAGCTTTCTTT. It yields the protein CASSQESDRGWFRITEAFF.